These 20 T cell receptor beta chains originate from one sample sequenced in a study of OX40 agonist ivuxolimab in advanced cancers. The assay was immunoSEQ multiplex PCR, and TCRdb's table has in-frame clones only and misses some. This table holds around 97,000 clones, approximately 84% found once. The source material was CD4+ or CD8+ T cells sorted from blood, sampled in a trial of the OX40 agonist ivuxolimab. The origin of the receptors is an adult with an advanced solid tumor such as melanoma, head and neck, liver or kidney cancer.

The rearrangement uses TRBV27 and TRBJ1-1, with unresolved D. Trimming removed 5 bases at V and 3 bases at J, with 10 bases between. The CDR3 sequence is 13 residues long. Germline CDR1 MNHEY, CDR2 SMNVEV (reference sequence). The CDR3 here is CASSQRLHTEAFF. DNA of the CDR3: TGTGCCAGCAGTCAACGATTGCACACTGAAGCTTTCTTT.

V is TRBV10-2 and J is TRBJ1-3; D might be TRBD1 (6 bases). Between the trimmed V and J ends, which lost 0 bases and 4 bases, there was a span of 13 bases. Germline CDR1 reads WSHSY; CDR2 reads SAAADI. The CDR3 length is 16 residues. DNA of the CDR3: TGCGCCAGCAGTGAGTCGAAGGGGGGGCTCGGAAACACCATATATTTT. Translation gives CASSESKGGLGNTIYF.

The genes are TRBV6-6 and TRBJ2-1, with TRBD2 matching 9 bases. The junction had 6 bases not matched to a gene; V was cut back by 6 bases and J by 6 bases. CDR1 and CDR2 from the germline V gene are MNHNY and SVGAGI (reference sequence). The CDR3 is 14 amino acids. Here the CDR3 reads CASSGGGAINEQFF. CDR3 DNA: TGTGCCAGCAGCGGCGGGGGGGCGATCAATGAGCAGTTCTTC.

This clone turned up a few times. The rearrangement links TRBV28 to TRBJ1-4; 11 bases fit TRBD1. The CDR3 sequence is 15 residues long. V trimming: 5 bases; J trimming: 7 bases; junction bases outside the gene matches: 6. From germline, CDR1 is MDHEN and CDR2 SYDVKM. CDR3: CASSTRTGGGEKLFF. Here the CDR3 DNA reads TGTGCCAGCAGTACCCGGACAGGGGGCGGTGAAAAACTGTTTTTT.

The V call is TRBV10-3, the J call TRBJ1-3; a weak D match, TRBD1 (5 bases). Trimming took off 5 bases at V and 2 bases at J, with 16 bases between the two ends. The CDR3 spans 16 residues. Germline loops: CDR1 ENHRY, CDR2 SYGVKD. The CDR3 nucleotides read TGTGCCATCAGTCACCTTCAGGGCGCTGCTGGAAACACCATATATTTT. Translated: CAISHLQGAAGNTIYF.

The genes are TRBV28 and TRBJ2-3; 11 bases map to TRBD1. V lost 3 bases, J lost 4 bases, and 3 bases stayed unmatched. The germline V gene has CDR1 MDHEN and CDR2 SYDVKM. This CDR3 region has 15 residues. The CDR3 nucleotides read TGTGCCAGCAGTTTCGGACAGGGGGCCGCAGATACGCAGTATTTT. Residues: CASSFGQGAADTQYF.

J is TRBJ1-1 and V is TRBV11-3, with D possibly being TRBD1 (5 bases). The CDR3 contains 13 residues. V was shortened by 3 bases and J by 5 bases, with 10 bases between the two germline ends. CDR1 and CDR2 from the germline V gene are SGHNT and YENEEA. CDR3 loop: CASSFGAGTEAFF. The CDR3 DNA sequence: TGTGCCAGCAGCTTCGGGGCAGGGACTGAAGCTTTCTTT. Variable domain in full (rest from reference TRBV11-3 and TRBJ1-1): EAGVVQSPRYKIIEKKQPVAFWCNPISGHNTLYWYLQNLGQGPELLIRYENEEAVDDSQLPKDRFSAERLKGVDSTLKIQPAELGDSAVYLCASSFGAGTEAFFGQGTRLTVV.

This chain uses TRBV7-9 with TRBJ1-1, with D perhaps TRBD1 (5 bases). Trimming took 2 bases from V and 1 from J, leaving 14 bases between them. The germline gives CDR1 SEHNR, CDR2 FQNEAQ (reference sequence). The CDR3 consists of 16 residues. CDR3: CASSLYPGAQNTEAFF. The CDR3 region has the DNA TGTGCCAGCAGCTTATATCCCGGGGCGCAGAACACTGAAGCTTTCTTT.

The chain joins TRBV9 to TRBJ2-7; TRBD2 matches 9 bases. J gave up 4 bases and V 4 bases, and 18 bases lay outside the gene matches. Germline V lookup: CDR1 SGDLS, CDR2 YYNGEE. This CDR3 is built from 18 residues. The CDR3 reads CASSSKTEGSGGLYEQYF. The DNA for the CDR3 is TGTGCCAGCAGCTCAAAAACCGAGGGTAGCGGGGGTTTATACGAGCAGTACTTC. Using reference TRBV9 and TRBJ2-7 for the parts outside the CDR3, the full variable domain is DSGVTQTPKHLITATGQRVTLRCSPRSGDLSVYWYQQSLDQGLQFLIQYYNGEERAKGNILERFSAQQFPDLHSELNLSSLELGDSALYFCASSSKTEGSGGLYEQYFGPGTRLTVT.

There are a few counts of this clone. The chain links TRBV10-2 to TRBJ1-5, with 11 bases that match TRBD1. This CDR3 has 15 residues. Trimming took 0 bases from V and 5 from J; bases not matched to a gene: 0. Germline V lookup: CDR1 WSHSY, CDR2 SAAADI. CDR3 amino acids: CASSESGQGDQPQHF. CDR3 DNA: TGCGCCAGCAGTGAGTCGGGACAGGGGGATCAGCCCCAGCATTTT.

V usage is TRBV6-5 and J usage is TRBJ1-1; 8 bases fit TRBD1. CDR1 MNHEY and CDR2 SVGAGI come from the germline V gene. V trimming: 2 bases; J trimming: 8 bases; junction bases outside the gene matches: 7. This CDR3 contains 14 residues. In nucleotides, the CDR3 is TGTGCCAGCAGTTACCGGGACAGGCTACGGGAAGCTTTCTTT. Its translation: CASSYRDRLREAFF.

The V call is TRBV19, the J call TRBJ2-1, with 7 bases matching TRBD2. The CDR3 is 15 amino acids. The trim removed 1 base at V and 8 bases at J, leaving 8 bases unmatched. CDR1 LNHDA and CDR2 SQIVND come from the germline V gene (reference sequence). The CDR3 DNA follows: TGTGCCAGTAGTATAGTGGGGGAGGGCCCTTATGAGCAGTTCTTC. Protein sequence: CASSIVGEGPYEQFF.

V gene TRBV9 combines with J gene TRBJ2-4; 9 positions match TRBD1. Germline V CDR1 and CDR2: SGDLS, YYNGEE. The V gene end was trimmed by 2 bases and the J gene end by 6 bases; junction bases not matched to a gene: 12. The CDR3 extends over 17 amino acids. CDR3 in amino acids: CASSVGQAGQGINIQYF. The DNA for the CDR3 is TGTGCCAGCAGCGTCGGCCAGGCAGGACAGGGGATAAACATTCAGTACTTC.

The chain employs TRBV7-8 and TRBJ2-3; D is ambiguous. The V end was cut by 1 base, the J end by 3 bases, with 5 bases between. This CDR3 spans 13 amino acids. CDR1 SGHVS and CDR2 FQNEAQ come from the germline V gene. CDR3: CASSLVETDTQYF. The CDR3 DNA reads TGTGCCAGCAGCTTAGTCGAGACAGATACGCAGTATTTT.

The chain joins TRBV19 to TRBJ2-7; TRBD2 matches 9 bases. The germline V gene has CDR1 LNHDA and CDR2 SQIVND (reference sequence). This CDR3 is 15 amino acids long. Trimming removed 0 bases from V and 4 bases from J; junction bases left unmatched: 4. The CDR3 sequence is CASSIDPTSGYEQYF. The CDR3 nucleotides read TGTGCCAGTAGTATAGATCCGACTAGCGGTTACGAGCAGTACTTC.

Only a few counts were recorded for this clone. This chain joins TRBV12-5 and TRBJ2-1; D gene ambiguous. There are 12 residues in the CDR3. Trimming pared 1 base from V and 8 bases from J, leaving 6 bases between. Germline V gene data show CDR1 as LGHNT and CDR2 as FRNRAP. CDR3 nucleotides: TGTGCTAGTGGTTTGGGGCTGTATGAGCAGTTCTTC. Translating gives CASGLGLYEQFF.

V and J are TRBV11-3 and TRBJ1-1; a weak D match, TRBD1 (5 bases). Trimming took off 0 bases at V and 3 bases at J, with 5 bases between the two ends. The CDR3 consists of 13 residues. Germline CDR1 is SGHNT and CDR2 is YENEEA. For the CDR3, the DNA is TGTGCCAGCAGCTTAGAAGGGGACACTGAAGCTTTCTTT. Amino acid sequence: CASSLEGDTEAFF.

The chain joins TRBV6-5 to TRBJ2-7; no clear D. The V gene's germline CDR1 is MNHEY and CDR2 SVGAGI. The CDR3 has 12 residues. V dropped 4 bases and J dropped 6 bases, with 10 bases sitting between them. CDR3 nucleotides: TGTGCCAGCAGTTCTATGAGTTCCGAGCAGTACTTC. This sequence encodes CASSSMSSEQYF.

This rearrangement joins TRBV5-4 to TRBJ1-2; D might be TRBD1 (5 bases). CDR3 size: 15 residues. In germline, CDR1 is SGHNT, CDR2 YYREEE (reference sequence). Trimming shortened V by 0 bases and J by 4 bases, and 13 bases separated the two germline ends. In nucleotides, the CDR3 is TGTGCCAGCAGCTTGGTGGCCAGGGCGGCCTATGGCTACACCTTC. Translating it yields CASSLVARAAYGYTF. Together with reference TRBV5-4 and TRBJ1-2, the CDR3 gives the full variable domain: ETGVTQSPTHLIKTRGQQVTLRCSSQSGHNTVSWYQQALGQGPQFIFQYYREEENGRGNFPPRFSGLQFPNYSSELNVNALELDDSALYLCASSLVARAAYGYTFGSGTRLTVV.

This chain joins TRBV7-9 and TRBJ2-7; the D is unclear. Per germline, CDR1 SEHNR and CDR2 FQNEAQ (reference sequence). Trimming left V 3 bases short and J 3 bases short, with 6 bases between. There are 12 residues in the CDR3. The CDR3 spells CASSFEVYEQYF. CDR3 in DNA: TGTGCCAGCAGCTTTGAAGTCTACGAGCAGTACTTC.